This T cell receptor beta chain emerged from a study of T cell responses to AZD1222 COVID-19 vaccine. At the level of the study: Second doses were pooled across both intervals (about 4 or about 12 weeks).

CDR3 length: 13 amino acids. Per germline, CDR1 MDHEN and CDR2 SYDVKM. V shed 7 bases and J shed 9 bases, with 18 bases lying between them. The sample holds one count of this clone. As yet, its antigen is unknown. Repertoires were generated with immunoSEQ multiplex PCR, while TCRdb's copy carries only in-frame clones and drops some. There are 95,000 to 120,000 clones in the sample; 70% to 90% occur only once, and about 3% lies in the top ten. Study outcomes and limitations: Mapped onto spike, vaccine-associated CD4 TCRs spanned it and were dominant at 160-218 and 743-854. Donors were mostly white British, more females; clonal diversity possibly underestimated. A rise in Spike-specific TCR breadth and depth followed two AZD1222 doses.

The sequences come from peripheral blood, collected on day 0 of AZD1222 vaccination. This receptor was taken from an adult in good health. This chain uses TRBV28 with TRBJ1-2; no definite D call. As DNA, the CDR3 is TGTGCCAGCACCCGAAGGGTCCCCGGGAGCTACACCTTC. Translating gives CASTRRVPGSYTF.